A single sample gave rise to the 14 T cell receptor beta chains below, sequenced in a study of identical twins. TCRdb reanalysed the 5' RACE reads using MiXCR and keeps one entry per CDR3 protein. The sample consists of some 1,600,000 distinct CDR3 sequences, more than 30% of them appearing once. The material sequenced was cord blood. All receptors come from a newborn girl in good health.

The CDR3 sequence is CSASRDSSYGQYF. CDR3 coding DNA: TGCAGTGCTAGTAGGGACTCCTCCTACGGGCAGTACTTC. The chain joins TRBV20-1 to TRBJ2-5; tentative D call: TRBD2 (6 bases). Trimming shortened V by 3 bases and J by 11 bases, and 19 bases separated the two germline ends. The CDR3 has 13 amino acids. From germline, CDR1 is DFQATT and CDR2 SNEGSKA (reference sequence).

Only a few counts were recorded for this clonotype. The chain links TRBV7-2 to TRBJ1-1, with 8 nucleotides matching TRBD1. Looked up from germline, CDR1 is SGHTA and CDR2 is FQGNSA. With V trimmed by 6 bases and J by 1 base, 13 bases remained unmatched. This CDR3 comprises 17 residues. CDR3 nucleotides: TGTGCCAGCAGGCCAATCCAGGGGGCGCGCGGGAACACTGAAGCTTTCTTT. Protein: CASRPIQGARGNTEAFF.

There are many counts of this clonotype. The genes are TRBV12-3 or TRBV12-4 and TRBJ1-5, with TRBD1 matching 8 bases. J gave up 1 base and V 6 bases, and 5 bases lay outside the gene matches. The CDR3 consists of 15 residues. CDR3 in DNA: TGTGCCAGCAGCCCCCGGACAGGGAGCAATCAGCCCCAGCATTTT. Protein: CASSPRTGSNQPQHF.

This clonotype was observed a handful of times. The CDR3 DNA sequence: TGTGCCAGCAGTTCTACTAGCGGGAGGGCCGGTGAGCAGTTCTTC. Amino acids: CASSSTSGRAGEQFF. The chain recombines TRBV12-3 or TRBV12-4 with TRBJ2-1; 13 bases map to TRBD2. The CDR3 loop spans 15 amino acids. V lost 4 bases and J lost 9; bases outside the gene matches: 6.

This clonotype was found a few times. The rearrangement links TRBV5-5 to TRBJ2-3; D gene uncertain. V was pared by 1 base and J by 0 bases, with 6 bases between. The germline V gene encodes CDR1 SGHKS and CDR2 YYEKEE (reference sequence). The CDR3 contains 14 residues. The CDR3 here is CASSLWFSTDTQYF. The CDR3 DNA sequence: TGTGCCAGCAGCTTGTGGTTCAGCACAGATACGCAGTATTTT.

This clonotype came up once. The chain has TRBV20-1 and TRBJ2-7, with 11 bases identical to TRBD2. The end of the DNA fits TRBJ2-5 better, so the J call may be wrong. This CDR3 is 14 amino acids long. Germline assignment: CDR1 DFQATT and CDR2 SNEGSKA (reference sequence). CDR3 coding DNA: TGCAGTGCTACCTTAGCGGGGGGGAGAGAGACCCAGTACTTC. Amino acids: CSATLAGGRETQYF.

This clonotype was detected a few times. The chain has TRBV12-3 or TRBV12-4 and TRBJ2-5; TRBD1 matches 7 bases. V lost 2 bases and J lost 5; bases outside the gene matches: 5. The CDR3 spans 14 residues. The CDR3 region is CASSLSRRGETQYF. The CDR3 region has the DNA TGTGCCAGCAGTTTATCTCGCAGGGGGGAGACCCAGTACTTC.

The chain links TRBV4-1 to TRBJ2-7, with 10 bases identical to TRBD2. The V gene end was trimmed by 4 bases and the J gene end by 7 bases; junction bases not matched to a gene: 13. The CDR3 sequence is 16 residues long. From germline, CDR1 is MGHRA and CDR2 YSYEKL. The DNA of the CDR3 is TGCGCCAGCAGCCCTCGGACTAGCGGCCTCGGCAATGAGCAGTACTTC. It is translated as CASSPRTSGLGNEQYF.

The chain uses TRBV11-1 and TRBJ2-1; 10 nucleotides line up with TRBD2. Trimming at V came to 5 bases and at J to 4 bases, leaving 5 bases not matched to a gene. The CDR3 runs 15 residues. CDR1 is SGHAT and CDR2 is FQDESV in the germline V gene (reference sequence). CDR3 in amino acids: CASSAAGGGYNEQFF. CDR3 nucleotide sequence: TGTGCCAGCAGCGCAGCGGGAGGGGGATACAATGAGCAGTTCTTC.

This chain joins TRBV12-5 and TRBJ2-5; D is perhaps TRBD1 (5 bases). The better agreement between TRBJ2-7 and the DNA end casts doubt on the J call. The CDR3 runs to 12 residues. Germline V CDR1 and CDR2: LGHNT, FRNRAP. CDR3 coding DNA: TGTGCTAGTGCCCAGGGCAGAGGCGAGCAGTACTTC. Translating gives CASAQGRGEQYF.

The J gene is TRBJ2-7, the V gene TRBV13, with D possibly being TRBD1 (5 bases). The CDR3 extends over 14 amino acids. In germline, CDR1 is PRHDT, CDR2 FYEKMQ (reference sequence). Deletions cut 3 bases from V and 8 bases from J, with 17 bases between. This CDR3 is CASSFSQGYEKQYF. CDR3 sequence (DNA): TGTGCCAGCAGCTTTTCCCAGGGATATGAGAAGCAGTACTTC.

This chain joins TRBV7-2 and TRBJ1-2; TRBD1 matches 7 bases. J lost 7 bases, V lost 1 base, and 15 bases had no gene match. The CDR3 has 17 residues. The V gene's germline CDR1 is SGHTA and CDR2 FQGNSA. As DNA, the CDR3 is TGTGCCAGCAGCTTAGTGGGACAGCCCGTCCGAAATTCTGGCTACACCTTC. Residues: CASSLVGQPVRNSGYTF.

This clonotype was counted a few times. The V gene is TRBV7-2, the J gene TRBJ1-5; D gene unclear. V lost 1 base to trimming and J lost 4 bases, with 11 bases between them. The CDR3 runs 15 residues. Germline values: CDR1 SGHTA, CDR2 FQGNSA. CDR3 amino acids: CASSLVPTLNQPQHF. The CDR3 nucleotides are TGTGCCAGCAGCTTAGTCCCGACACTAAATCAGCCCCAGCATTTT.

This chain uses TRBV2 with TRBJ2-7, with D possibly TRBD2 on 5 matching bases. Germline V gene data show CDR1 as SNHLY and CDR2 as FYNNEI. Trimming stripped 2 bases from V and 9 bases from J, with 23 bases between. The CDR3 is made up of 16 amino acids. The CDR3 here is CASSEWSPDSPAGQYF. The CDR3 DNA is TGTGCCAGCAGTGAATGGTCCCCGGACTCTCCGGCGGGGCAGTACTTC.